This T cell receptor (beta chain) was recorded in a study of Ad26.COV2.S vaccination and SARS-CoV-2 variants (dated by TCRdb to the early 2020s). The study in broad terms: Vaccine-arm donors came from COV1001, a multicentre, randomized, double-blind, placebo-controlled phase I-IIa trial of Ad26.COV2.S in healthy adults. Trial participants were randomized into five groups of five: low-dose or high-dose Ad26.COV2.S given once or twice, or placebo on both occasions. The TCR-sequenced set comprised approximately 32 samples: around 20 Ad26.COV2.S vaccine recipients, 5 placebo recipients and 8 SARS-CoV-2 convalescent individuals. TCRbeta repertoire sequencing was used to assess the specificity and breadth of SARS-CoV-2-reactive T cell receptors after Ad26.COV2.S vaccination. Investigators did not know the trial group allocation while performing experiments and assessing outcomes. Ad26.COV2.S was given intramuscularly at 5x10^10 or 1x10^11 viral particles, as a single shot or as two shots 56 days apart.

According to the germline V gene (reference sequence), CDR1 reads LGHDT and CDR2 reads YNNKEL. The cysteine opens and the phenylalanine closes a CDR3 of 16 amino acids. The read is trimmed to its CDR3 DNA, 48 bases read in frame from base 1. The V end loses 2 bases and the J end loses 0 bases, and a stretch of 12 bases separates them. The research as a whole found: Compared with placebo recipients, Ad26.COV2.S recipients showed higher spike-specific TCR breadth (P = 0.0014). Vaccine and placebo recipients had similar non-spike TCR breadth, a finding consistent with the vaccine containing only spike. The authors noted that total T cell responses may have been underestimated by the TCR breadth and depth analyses. After vaccination, substantial breadth of spike-specific CD8+ and CD4+ T cell responses was reported. Comparing responses between vaccine doses or regimens was not something the study was powered to do.

Taken with the paper, the label for treatment or condition translates to: 15 to 20 received Ad26.COV2.S at low or high dose, single or two shots; several received placebo; per-sample allocation not given. For vaccine and placebo recipients, the sequenced repertoires came from samples collected on day 63 after the first injection. Between 29 July and 7 August 2020, Cohort 1b enrolled some 25 adults aged 18-55 years at one site in Boston, USA. Ad26.COV2.S consisted of a replication-incompetent adenovirus type 26 vector by which a prefusion-stabilized SARS-CoV-2 spike protein from the original Wuhan strain was expressed. TCRbeta CDR3 regions were sequenced with the immunoSEQ Assay. After extraction, genomic DNA underwent amplification by bias-controlled multiplex PCR, followed by high-throughput sequencing. The authors processed their data as follows. To quantify the absolute abundance of each unique TCRbeta CDR3 region, sequences were collapsed and filtered. T cell fraction was estimated by normalization of TCRbeta template counts to usable DNA, with usable DNA being measured through amplification of reference genes present in all nucleated cells. Repertoire TCRs were annotated as SARS-CoV-2-specific by exact matching of V gene, CDR3 amino acid sequence and J gene to a known reactive TCR set. MIRA supplied the reference SARS-CoV-2 TCR set, which was filtered for enrichment in COVID-19-positive ImmuneCODE repertoires so that public or cross-reactive TCRs were removed. Using the MIRA antigens, annotated TCRs were further analysed by specific ORF or by position within an ORF. Depth was the summed frequency of annotated unique rearrangements, while breadth was defined as annotated unique rearrangements over total unique productive rearrangements. TCR breadth was compared between groups using two-sided Wilcoxon rank-sum tests. TCRdb re-hosts the immuneACCESS table, in-frame sequences only. Its copies lack some clones; in the studies checked, an unresolved V gene accounts for under half of them, and the cause for the rest is not known. The V and J calls and the clone size are those of that table, but D and trimming were determined from the DNA. The sample profile shows 350,000 to 400,000 clones; about 88% of them were found once. Clones ranked in the top ten supply under 2% of the sample.

Remarks on this clone: Its antigen has not been determined. It has no much larger one-base neighbor in the sample; base qualities were not kept.

This clonotype originated in a person between 18 and 60 years old who received the Ad26.COV2.S COVID-19 vaccine or a placebo. In this chain, TRBV3-1 (or the pseudogene TRBV3-2) is recombined with TRBJ2-3; the D gene is perhaps TRBD2, from 5 matching bases. The starting material was peripheral blood, obtained in a trial of Ad26.COV2.S vaccine versus placebo. The nucleotide sequence reads as follows: TGTGCCAGCAGCCAATTTGTGAGAGGGAGCACAGATACGCAGTATTTT. Its product reads: CASSQFVRGSTDTQYF.